One sample yielded the 9 T cell receptor beta chains listed below, sequenced in a study of spatial heterogeneity in lung cancer. Described time point: blood at routine non-recurrence follow-up after resection. Whole RNA came from tumor, nontumor lung or frozen PBMC and was sequenced without being sorted. Via MiXCR, TCRdb re-called the 5' RACE reads, giving one row per CDR3 protein. The sample holds some 54,000 distinct CDR3 sequences, under 8% seen once. Source: PBMCs, taken at follow-up. These receptors all come from a female donor with early-stage non-small cell lung cancer.

The CDR3, as DNA: TGTGCCAGCCACACTAGCGGGGGGTCGGTTCGAGGTCCCCAGTACTTC. As protein: CASHTSGGSVRGPQYF. The chain couples TRBV6-6 to TRBJ2-5; TRBD2 aligns across 12 bases. Germline loops: CDR1 MNHNY, CDR2 SVGAGI (reference sequence). This CDR3 is built from 16 residues. V shed 8 bases and J 9 bases; nucleotides not matched to a gene: 16.

In this sample, this clonotype turned up a few times. The gene calls are TRBV29-1 and TRBJ2-1; tentatively, D is TRBD1 (6 bases). Germline assignment: CDR1 SQVTM and CDR2 ANQGSEA. This CDR3 is 13 amino acids long. V gave up 7 bases and J gave up 8 bases, with 18 bases separating them. The CDR3 sequence: CSGSRGTRDEQFF. In DNA form, the CDR3 reads TGCAGCGGGAGCAGGGGCACACGGGATGAGCAGTTCTTC.

The chain couples TRBV30 to TRBJ2-7, with 9 bases identical to TRBD2. Germline CDR1 is GTSNPN and CDR2 is SVGIG (reference sequence). V was pared by 0 bases and J by 10 bases, with 7 bases of the junction left unmatched. CDR3 length: 13 residues. CDR3 sequence: CAWSVVAGGPQYF. As DNA, the CDR3 is TGTGCCTGGAGTGTGGTGGCGGGGGGGCCACAGTACTTC. Combining the CDR3 with reference TRBV30 and TRBJ2-7 gives the whole variable domain SQTIHQWPATLVQPVGSPLSLECTVEGTSNPNLYWYRQAAGRGLQLLFYSVGIGQISSEVPQNLSASRPQDRQFILSSKKLLLSDSGFYLCAWSVVAGGPQYFGPGTRLTVT.

This clonotype was recorded many times. The chain combines TRBV20-1 with TRBJ2-2, with D possibly being TRBD2 (5 bases). Trimming shortened V by 6 bases and J by 4 bases, and 12 bases separated the two germline ends. CDR1 DFQATT and CDR2 SNEGSKA come from the germline V gene (reference sequence). This CDR3 has 13 residues. CDR3 in DNA: TGCAGTGCAGCGGCGCTCCCCACCGGGGAGCTGTTTTTT. It specifies CSAAALPTGELFF.

This clonotype was seen ten or more times. The chain uses TRBV6-2 or TRBV6-3 and TRBJ1-2, with D possibly TRBD1 on 5 matching bases. Germline CDR1 is MNHEY and CDR2 is SVGEGT. CDR3 length equals 15 residues. V lost 8 bases to trimming and J lost 5 bases, with 21 bases between them. The CDR3 bases are TGTGCCAGCTGCCCACGAGGGACCGGGACGTATGGCTACACCTTC. This codes for CASCPRGTGTYGYTF.

This rearrangement joins TRBV3-1 to TRBJ2-3, with D perhaps matching TRBD2 (5 bases). The CDR3 contains 15 residues. Germline V gene data show CDR1 as LGHDT and CDR2 as YNNKEL (reference sequence). Deletions cut 1 base from V and 6 bases from J, with 14 bases between. CDR3 region: CASSQGVSWEDTQYF. The CDR3 DNA follows: TGTGCCAGCAGCCAAGGTGTTAGCTGGGAGGATACGCAGTATTTT.

The sample holds many counts of this clonotype. This chain's CDR3 is CASSLVETQYF. As DNA, the CDR3 is TGCGCCAGCAGCTTGGTAGAGACCCAGTACTTC. The gene calls are TRBV5-1 and TRBJ2-5; D ambiguous. The CDR3 runs 11 residues. V was pared by 0 bases and J by 4 bases, with 1 base between. CDR1 is SGHRS and CDR2 is YFSETQ in the germline V gene.

This clonotype showed up many times. The rearrangement links TRBV10-3 to TRBJ1-5; no clear D gene. This CDR3 is 16 amino acids long. Germline V gene sequence: CDR1 ENHRY, CDR2 SYGVKD. Deletions cut 0 bases from V and 4 bases from J, with 13 bases between. CDR3 coding DNA: TGTGCCATCAGTGAGTCGATGCCCGGAGGAAATCAGCCCCAGCATTTT. This encodes CAISESMPGGNQPQHF.

In this sample, this clonotype turned up many times. CDR3 sequence: CASSFRTLGTEAFF. CDR3 nucleotide sequence: TGTGCCAGCAGCTTCCGGACCCTGGGGACTGAAGCTTTCTTT. The chain carries TRBV7-2 and TRBJ1-1; no reliable D call. The germline V gene has CDR1 SGHTA and CDR2 FQGNSA. The length of the CDR3 is 14 residues. The V and J ends lost 3 bases and 5 bases respectively, with 13 bases between them.